This T cell receptor beta chain was captured by sequencing in a study of OX40 agonist ivuxolimab in advanced cancers. About the study: Patients receiving dose escalation had hepatocellular carcinoma, melanoma, renal cell or head and neck cancer.

Using immunoSEQ multiplex PCR, the repertoire was profiled, and TCRdb retains in-frame clones only, with some absent. The sample lists roughly 17,000 clones, around 86% occurring once. Exclusion applied to patients with autoimmune disease history or systemic immunosuppression. Researchers took blood at baseline, on cycle 4 day 1, and on cycle 7 day 1. The trim removed 2 bases at V and 5 bases at J, leaving 9 bases unmatched. The CDR3 length is 17 residues. Germline CDR1 reads SGHRS; CDR2 reads YFSETQ. This TCR was sampled from an adult with an advanced solid tumor such as melanoma, head and neck, liver or kidney cancer. The sample in question was CD4+ or CD8+ T cells sorted from blood, obtained in a trial of the OX40 agonist ivuxolimab. The V gene is TRBV5-1, the J gene TRBJ1-4, with 10 bases that match TRBD1. The DNA for the CDR3 is TGCGCCAGCAGCTTCCGGGGACAGGGGAGTTTCAATGAAAAACTGTTTTTT. Amino acids: CASSFRGQGSFNEKLFF.